A selection of T cell receptor beta chains follows, all from one sample in a study of blood T cell repertoires in COVID-19. The repertoire was sequenced with immunoSEQ multiplex PCR; TCRdb's copy has only in-frame clones and lacks some. The sample lists some 140,000 clones, about 73% seen once, with under 2% in the top ten. The sample comprised peripheral blood. The source is a man older than 75 with acute or convalescent COVID-19. The CDR3 runs from the conserved cysteine through the conserved F or W. The D gene is left open where the match is weak. Rows give clone size only sometimes, using once, few, many, or a class for an expanded clone.

D gene,clone size,J gene,V gene,CDR3 protein,CDR3 DNA
-,-,TRBJ1-1,TRBV29-1,CSATTGFFQNTEAFF,TGCAGCGCAACAACAGGTTTCTTTCAGAACACTGAAGCTTTCTTT
-,-,TRBJ2-3,TRBV30,CAWSIRGAMYTQYF,TGTGCCTGGAGTATACGGGGGGCCATGTATACGCAGTATTTT
-,-,TRBJ1-2,TRBV11-3,CASGEGGYGYTF,TGTGCCAGCGGTGAAGGCGGCTATGGCTACACCTTC
TRBD1,once,TRBJ1-6,TRBV19,CASSMQGDNSPLHF,TGTGCCAGTAGTATGCAGGGGGATAATTCACCCCTCCACTTT
-,few,TRBJ2-5,TRBV5-8,CASSLGGAWETQYF,TGTGCCAGCAGCCTAGGGGGGGCGTGGGAGACCCAGTACTTC
-,-,TRBJ2-1,TRBV6-5,CASSLLSEQFF,TGTGCCAGCAGCCTATTAAGTGAGCAGTTCTTC
-,-,TRBJ1-5,TRBV19,CASSIRVSNNQPQHF,TGTGCCAGTAGTATCAGGGTTTCGAACAATCAGCCCCAGCATTTT
-,-,TRBJ2-3,TRBV9,CASSVGARSSSDTQYF,TGTGCCAGCAGCGTAGGTGCGAGGTCTAGCTCAGATACGCAGTATTTT
TRBD1,once,TRBJ1-1,TRBV5-1,CASSLKRTGNTEAFF,TGCGCCAGCAGCTTAAAACGGACAGGGAACACTGAAGCTTTCTTT
-,-,TRBJ2-3,TRBV19,CASSMFQAASTDTQYF,TGTGCCAGTAGTATGTTCCAGGCAGCTAGCACAGATACGCAGTATTTT
-,few,TRBJ1-3,TRBV6-1,CASSEVAREPIYF,TGTGCCAGCAGTGAAGTTGCGAGGGAGCCCATATATTTT
-,-,TRBJ2-1,TRBV5-6,CASSSPDTRYNEQFF,TGTGCCAGCAGCTCGCCCGACACGCGTTACAATGAGCAGTTCTTC
-,-,TRBJ1-2,TRBV6-1,CASSEGQGTLYGYTF,TGTGCCAGCAGTGAAGGGCAGGGGACCCTTTATGGCTACACCTTC
TRBD1,once,TRBJ2-1,TRBV7-2,CASSLAGTGGYNEQFF,TGTGCCAGCAGCCTAGCCGGGACAGGGGGCTACAATGAGCAGTTCTTC
TRBD1,-,TRBJ2-3,TRBV7-8,CASSVGTGAGVDTQYF,TGTGCCAGCAGCGTGGGGACAGGGGCTGGGGTAGATACGCAGTATTTT
TRBD1,-,TRBJ2-1,TRBV29-1,CSVGTGRYEQFF,TGCAGCGTGGGGACAGGGAGATATGAGCAGTTCTTC
-,-,TRBJ2-7,TRBV30,CAWGRELLSYEQYF,TGTGCCTGGGGGCGGGAACTTCTCTCCTACGAGCAGTACTTC
TRBD1,many,TRBJ1-1,TRBV13,CASSLSGQGGREAFF,TGTGCCAGCAGCTTATCGGGACAGGGAGGTCGTGAAGCTTTCTTT
-,-,TRBJ2-5,TRBV5-1,CASSYVPGLQETQYF,TGCGCCAGCAGTTACGTACCGGGACTTCAAGAGACCCAGTACTTC
TRBD2,-,TRBJ2-3,TRBV2,CASVLAGADTQYF,TGTGCCAGTGTACTAGCGGGGGCAGATACGCAGTATTTT
-,-,TRBJ1-3,TRBV6-6,CASSWKQPRSGNTIYF,TGTGCCAGCAGTTGGAAACAACCTAGGTCTGGAAACACCATATATTTT
TRBD2,-,TRBJ2-2,TRBV9,CASTRGWRGGTGELFF,TGTGCCAGCACCCGAGGTTGGCGGGGGGGTACCGGGGAGCTGTTTTTT
TRBD1,-,TRBJ1-2,TRBV6-5,CASRDRAGGRYGYTF,TGTGCCAGCAGGGATAGGGCAGGGGGCCGGTATGGCTACACCTTC
TRBD1,-,TRBJ1-3,TRBV3-1/TRBV3-2,CASSRTGVGNTIYF,TGTGCCAGCAGCAGGACAGGGGTCGGAAACACCATATATTTT
TRBD1,-,TRBJ1-4,TRBV11-3,CASSSREDRVTNEKLFF,TGTGCCAGCAGCTCGCGCGAGGACAGGGTTACTAATGAAAAACTGTTTTTT
TRBD1,-,TRBJ1-1,TRBV13,CASSSKGQGGTEAFF,TGTGCCAGCAGCTCAAAAGGACAGGGGGGCACTGAAGCTTTCTTT
-,-,TRBJ2-1,TRBV4-1,CASSQVRQGHYNEQFF,TGCGCCAGCAGCCAAGTACGTCAGGGGCATTACAATGAGCAGTTCTTC
TRBD1,-,TRBJ1-6,TRBV27,CASSSTGVTSPLHF,TGTGCCAGCAGTTCGACAGGGGTGACTTCACCCCTCCACTTT
-,-,TRBJ1-5,TRBV6-2/TRBV6-3,CASSYSTVSNQPQHF,TGTGCCAGCAGTTACTCGACAGTTAGCAATCAGCCCCAGCATTTT
TRBD1,-,TRBJ1-6,TRBV7-8,CASSLQGQGDRSPLHF,TGTGCCAGCAGCTTACAGGGACAGGGAGATAGATCACCCCTCCACTTT
TRBD1,once,TRBJ1-2,TRBV4-2,CASSHPSGQGRDGYTF,TGTGCCAGCAGCCATCCCTCCGGACAGGGAAGGGATGGCTACACCTTC
TRBD2,-,TRBJ2-3,TRBV7-3,CASSPEGLAGWDTQYF,TGTGCCAGCAGCCCAGAAGGACTAGCGGGGTGGGATACGCAGTATTTT
TRBD2,-,TRBJ2-3,TRBV6-4,CASSDEGSGSTDTQYF,TGTGCCAGCAGTGACGAAGGTAGCGGGAGCACAGATACGCAGTATTTT
TRBD1,-,TRBJ1-5,TRBV19,CASSGSGQGNQPQHF,TGTGCCAGTAGTGGCTCGGGACAGGGGAATCAGCCCCAGCATTTT
TRBD1,-,TRBJ1-1,TRBV3-1/TRBV3-2,CASSHYRGANTEAFF,TGTGCCAGCAGCCACTACAGGGGAGCGAACACTGAAGCTTTCTTT
-,-,TRBJ1-2,TRBV15,CATSKFPRDTLNYGYTF,TGTGCCACCAGCAAATTTCCACGGGACACCCTTAACTATGGCTACACCTTC
-,-,TRBJ1-1,TRBV5-1,CASSLGSGDLNTEAFF,TGCGCCAGCAGCTTGGGGTCAGGGGATTTGAACACTGAAGCTTTCTTT
-,many,TRBJ2-5,TRBV4-2,CASSQQGQSSQETQYF,TGTGCCAGCAGCCAGCAGGGTCAAAGTTCCCAAGAGACCCAGTACTTC
TRBD2,-,TRBJ2-3,TRBV27,CASTLPQVGGWADTQYF,TGTGCCAGCACCCTACCACAAGTCGGGGGGTGGGCAGATACGCAGTATTTT
-,-,TRBJ1-2,TRBV9,CASSVAPGYGYTF,TGTGCCAGCAGCGTAGCTCCGGGCTATGGCTACACCTTC
TRBD2,-,TRBJ2-5,TRBV28,CASSLQVAGGRETQYF,TGTGCCAGCAGTTTACAGGTAGCGGGGGGACGAGAGACCCAGTACTTC
TRBD1,-,TRBJ1-6,TRBV25-1,CASSRQGAFSSPLHF,TGTGCCAGCAGTCGACAGGGGGCCTTTTCTTCACCCCTCCACTTT
-,-,TRBJ1-2,TRBV9,CASSREGWGNYGYTF,TGTGCCAGCAGCCGGGAGGGATGGGGTAACTATGGCTACACCTTC
TRBD1,few,TRBJ2-3,TRBV5-1,CASNQDRGGDTQYF,TGCGCCAGCAACCAGGACAGGGGAGGCGATACGCAGTATTTT
TRBD1,-,TRBJ1-1,TRBV7-2,CASSPRPGTGGAYAFF,TGTGCCAGCAGCCCCCGACCCGGGACAGGGGGCGCTTACGCTTTCTTT
TRBD1,-,TRBJ2-4,TRBV11-3,CASSPQDRDWTMVPKNIQYF,TGTGCCAGCAGCCCACAGGACAGGGATTGGACCATGGTTCCCAAAAACATTCAGTACTTC
-,once,TRBJ2-7,TRBV27,CASSLVVGGENEQYF,TGTGCCAGCAGTTTAGTAGTCGGAGGGGAGAACGAGCAGTACTTC
TRBD1,-,TRBJ1-4,TRBV5-6,CASSGTGATNEKLFF,TGTGCCAGCAGCGGGACAGGGGCAACTAATGAAAAACTGTTTTTT